The TCR beta chain under discussion was sequenced for a study of radiotherapy plus CTLA-4 blockade in lung cancer. The V gene end was trimmed by 4 bases and the J gene end by 9 bases; junction bases not matched to a gene: 3. The CDR3 contains 13 residues. Germline values: CDR1 MNHEY, CDR2 SMNVEV (reference sequence). TCRdb's table, derived via immunoSEQ multiplex PCR, lists solely in-frame clones and lacks some. The table has approximately 46,000 clones, 70% to 90% seen once. Chemo-refractory metastatic non-small-cell lung cancer patients underwent focal radiation alongside CTLA-4 blockade with ipilimumab.

V gene TRBV27 combines with J gene TRBJ2-1, with 10 bases aligning to TRBD1. The sample here was peripheral blood, taken from a patient treated with radiotherapy plus ipilimumab. This clonotype originated in a human donor with non-small cell lung cancer whose response to radiotherapy plus ipilimumab could not be evaluated. CDR3 in amino acids: CASSWGDRGEQFF. CDR3 DNA: TGTGCCAGCAGTTGGGGGGACAGGGGTGAGCAGTTCTTC.